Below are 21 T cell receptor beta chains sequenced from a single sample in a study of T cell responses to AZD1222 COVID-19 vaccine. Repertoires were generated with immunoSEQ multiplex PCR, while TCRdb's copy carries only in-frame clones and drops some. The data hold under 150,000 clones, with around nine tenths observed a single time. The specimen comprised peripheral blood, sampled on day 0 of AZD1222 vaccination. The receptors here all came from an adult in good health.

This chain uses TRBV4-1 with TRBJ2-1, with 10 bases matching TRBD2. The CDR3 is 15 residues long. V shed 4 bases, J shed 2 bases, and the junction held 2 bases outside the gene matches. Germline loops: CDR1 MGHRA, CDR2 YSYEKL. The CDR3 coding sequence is TGCGCCAGCAGCCCAAGCGGGGGGGCCTACAATGAGCAGTTCTTC. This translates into CASSPSGGAYNEQFF.

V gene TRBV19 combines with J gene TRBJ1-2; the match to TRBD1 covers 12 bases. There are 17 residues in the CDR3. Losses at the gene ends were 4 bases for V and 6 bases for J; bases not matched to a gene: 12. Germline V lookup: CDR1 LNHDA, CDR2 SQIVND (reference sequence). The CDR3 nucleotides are TGTGCCAGTAGTAAGAACCCGGGACAGGGGGCCCGAAATGGCTACACCTTC. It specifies CASSKNPGQGARNGYTF.

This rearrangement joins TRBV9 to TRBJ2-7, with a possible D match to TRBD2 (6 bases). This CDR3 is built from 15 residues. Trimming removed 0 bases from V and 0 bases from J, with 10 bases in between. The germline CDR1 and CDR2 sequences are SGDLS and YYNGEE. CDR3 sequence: CASSVGGRSSYEQYF. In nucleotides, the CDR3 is TGTGCCAGCAGCGTAGGGGGGAGGAGCTCCTACGAGCAGTACTTC.

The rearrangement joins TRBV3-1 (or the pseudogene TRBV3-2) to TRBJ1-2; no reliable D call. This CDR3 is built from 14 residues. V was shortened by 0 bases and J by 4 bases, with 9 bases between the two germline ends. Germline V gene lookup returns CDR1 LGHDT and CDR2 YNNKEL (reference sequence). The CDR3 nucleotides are TGTGCCAGCAGCCAAGAGGGCAGACTCTATGGCTACACCTTC. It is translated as CASSQEGRLYGYTF.

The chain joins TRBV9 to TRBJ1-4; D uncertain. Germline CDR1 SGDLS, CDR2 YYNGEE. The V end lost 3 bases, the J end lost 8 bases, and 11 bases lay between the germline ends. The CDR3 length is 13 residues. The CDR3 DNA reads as TGTGCCAGCAGCGGGACCAATCAAGAAAAACTGTTTTTT. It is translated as CASSGTNQEKLFF.

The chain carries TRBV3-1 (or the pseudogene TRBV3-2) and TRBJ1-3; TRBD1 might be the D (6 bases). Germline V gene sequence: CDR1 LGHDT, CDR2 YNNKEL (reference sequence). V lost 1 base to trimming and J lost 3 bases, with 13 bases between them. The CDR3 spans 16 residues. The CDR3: CASSQGTAAGGNTIYF. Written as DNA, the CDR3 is TGTGCCAGCAGCCAAGGGACAGCGGCGGGTGGAAACACCATATATTTT.

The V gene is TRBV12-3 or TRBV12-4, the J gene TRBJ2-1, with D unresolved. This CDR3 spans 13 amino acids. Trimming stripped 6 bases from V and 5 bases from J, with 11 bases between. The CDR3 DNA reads TGTGCCAGCAGCTCCTCCCGACACAATGAGCAGTTCTTC. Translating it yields CASSSSRHNEQFF.

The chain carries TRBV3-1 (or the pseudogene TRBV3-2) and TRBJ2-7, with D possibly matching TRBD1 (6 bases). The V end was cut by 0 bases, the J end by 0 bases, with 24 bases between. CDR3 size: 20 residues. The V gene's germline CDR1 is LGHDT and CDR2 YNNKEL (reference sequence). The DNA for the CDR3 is TGTGCCAGCAGCCAAGATCTGGGGCCCCCCCGGTGGGACAACTCCTACGAGCAGTACTTC. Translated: CASSQDLGPPRWDNSYEQYF.

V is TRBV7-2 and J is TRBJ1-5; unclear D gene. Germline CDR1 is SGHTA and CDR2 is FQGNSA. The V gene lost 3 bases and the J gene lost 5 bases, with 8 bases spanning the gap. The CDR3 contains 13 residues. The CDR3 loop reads CASSFGSYQPQHF. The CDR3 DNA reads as TGTGCCAGCAGCTTTGGGTCATATCAGCCCCAGCATTTT.

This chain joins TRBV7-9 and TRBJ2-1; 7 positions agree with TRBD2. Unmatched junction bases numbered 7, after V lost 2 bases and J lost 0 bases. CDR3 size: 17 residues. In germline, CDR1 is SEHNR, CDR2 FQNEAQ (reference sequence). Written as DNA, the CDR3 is TGTGCCAGCAGCTTATCCCGACTAGCCGGCTCCTACAATGAGCAGTTCTTC. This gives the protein CASSLSRLAGSYNEQFF.

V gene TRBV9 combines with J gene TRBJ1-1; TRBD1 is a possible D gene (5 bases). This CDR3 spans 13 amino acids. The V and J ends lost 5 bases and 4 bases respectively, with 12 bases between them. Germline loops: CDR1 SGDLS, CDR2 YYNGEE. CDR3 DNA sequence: TGTGCCAGCAGTAGTCAGGGAGGCACTGAAGCTTTCTTT. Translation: CASSSQGGTEAFF.

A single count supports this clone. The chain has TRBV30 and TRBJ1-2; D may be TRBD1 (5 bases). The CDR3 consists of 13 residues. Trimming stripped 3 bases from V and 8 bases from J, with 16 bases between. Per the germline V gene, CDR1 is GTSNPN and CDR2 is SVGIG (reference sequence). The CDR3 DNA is TGTGCCTGGAGGGCTGCCGCCGGGGGGGGCTACACCTTC. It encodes CAWRAAAGGGYTF.

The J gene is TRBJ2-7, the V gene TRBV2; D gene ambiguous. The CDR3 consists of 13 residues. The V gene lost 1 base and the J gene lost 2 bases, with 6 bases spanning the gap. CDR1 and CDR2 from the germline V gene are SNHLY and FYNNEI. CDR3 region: CASSEGQTYEQYF. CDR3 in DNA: TGTGCCAGCAGTGAAGGGCAGACCTACGAGCAGTACTTC.

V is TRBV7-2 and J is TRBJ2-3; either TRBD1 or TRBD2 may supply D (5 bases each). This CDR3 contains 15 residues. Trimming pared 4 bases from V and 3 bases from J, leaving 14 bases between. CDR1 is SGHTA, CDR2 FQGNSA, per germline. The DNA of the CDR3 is TGTGCCAGCAGCTCCTGGGGACCGGGGACAGATACGCAGTATTTT. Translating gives CASSSWGPGTDTQYF.

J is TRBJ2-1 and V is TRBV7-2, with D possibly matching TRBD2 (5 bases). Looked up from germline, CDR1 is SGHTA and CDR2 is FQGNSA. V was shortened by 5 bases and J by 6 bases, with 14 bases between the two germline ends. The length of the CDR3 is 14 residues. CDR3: CASSPWVGVNEQFF. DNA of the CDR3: TGTGCCAGCAGCCCCTGGGTCGGGGTCAATGAGCAGTTCTTC.

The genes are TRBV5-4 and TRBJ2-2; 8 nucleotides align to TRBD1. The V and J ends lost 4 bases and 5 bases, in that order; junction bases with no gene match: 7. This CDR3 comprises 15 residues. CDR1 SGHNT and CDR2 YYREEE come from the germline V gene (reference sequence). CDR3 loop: CASSQGQGWTGELFF. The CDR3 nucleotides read TGTGCCAGCAGCCAAGGACAGGGCTGGACCGGGGAGCTGTTTTTT.

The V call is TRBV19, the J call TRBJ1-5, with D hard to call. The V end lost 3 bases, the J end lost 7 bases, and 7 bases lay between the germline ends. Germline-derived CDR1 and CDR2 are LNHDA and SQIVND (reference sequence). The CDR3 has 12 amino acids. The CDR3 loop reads CASSIPRQPQHF. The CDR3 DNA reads TGTGCCAGTAGTATCCCTCGGCAGCCCCAGCATTTT.

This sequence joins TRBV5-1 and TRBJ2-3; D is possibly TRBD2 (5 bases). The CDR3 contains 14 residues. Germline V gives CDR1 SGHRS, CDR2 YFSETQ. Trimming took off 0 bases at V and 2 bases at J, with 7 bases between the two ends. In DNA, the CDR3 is TGCGCCAGCAGCTTGGACGGGGACACAGATACGCAGTATTTT. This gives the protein CASSLDGDTDTQYF. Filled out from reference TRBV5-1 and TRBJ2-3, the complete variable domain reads KAGVTQTPRYLIKTRGQQVTLSCSPISGHRSVSWYQQTPGQGLQFLFEYFSETQRNKGNFPGRFSGRQFSNSRSEMNVSTLELGDSALYLCASSLDGDTDTQYFGPGTRLTVL.

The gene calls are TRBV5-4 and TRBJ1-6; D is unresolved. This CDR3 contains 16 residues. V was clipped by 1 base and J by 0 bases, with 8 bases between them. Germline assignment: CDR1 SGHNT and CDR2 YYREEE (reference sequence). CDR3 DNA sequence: TGTGCCAGCAGCTTGTTCTCCAGCTCCTATAATTCACCCCTCCACTTT. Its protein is CASSLFSSSYNSPLHF. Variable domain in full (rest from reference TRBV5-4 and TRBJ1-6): ETGVTQSPTHLIKTRGQQVTLRCSSQSGHNTVSWYQQALGQGPQFIFQYYREEENGRGNFPPRFSGLQFPNYSSELNVNALELDDSALYLCASSLFSSSYNSPLHFGNGTRLTVT.

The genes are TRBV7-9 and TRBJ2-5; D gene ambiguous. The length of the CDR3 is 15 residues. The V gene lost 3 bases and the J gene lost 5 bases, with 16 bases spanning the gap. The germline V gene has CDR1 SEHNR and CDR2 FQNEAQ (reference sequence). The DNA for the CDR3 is TGTGCCAGCAGCTTTCGAACTCCTCTTGGGGAGACCCAGTACTTC. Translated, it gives CASSFRTPLGETQYF.

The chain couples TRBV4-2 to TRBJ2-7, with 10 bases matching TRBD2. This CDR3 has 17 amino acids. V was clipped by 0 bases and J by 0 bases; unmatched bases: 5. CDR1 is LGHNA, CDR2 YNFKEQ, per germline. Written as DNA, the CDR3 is TGTGCCAGCAGCCAAGATCGGCTAGCGGGGGTCTCCTACGAGCAGTACTTC. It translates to CASSQDRLAGVSYEQYF.